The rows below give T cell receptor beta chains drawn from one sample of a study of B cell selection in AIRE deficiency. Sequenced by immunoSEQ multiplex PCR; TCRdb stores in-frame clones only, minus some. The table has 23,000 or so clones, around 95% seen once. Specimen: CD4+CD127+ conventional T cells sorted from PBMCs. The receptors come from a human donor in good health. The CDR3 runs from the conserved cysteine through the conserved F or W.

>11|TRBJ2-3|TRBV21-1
CASSKGNTQYF
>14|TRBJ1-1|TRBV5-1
CASSLGGDNTEAFF
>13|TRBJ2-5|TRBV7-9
CASSLGSQETQYF
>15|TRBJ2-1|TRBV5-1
CASSPTQGLYNEQFF
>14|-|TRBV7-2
CASSWADDLSEQYF
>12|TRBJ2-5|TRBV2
CASTINPETQYF
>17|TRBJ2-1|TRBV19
CASSRSETSGLYNEQFF
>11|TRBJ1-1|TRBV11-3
CASSFPFKAFF
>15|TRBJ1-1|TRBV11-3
CASSHLLGGLTEAFF
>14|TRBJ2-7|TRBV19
CASKATGGFYEQYF
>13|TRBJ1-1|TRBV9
CASSALGNTEAFF
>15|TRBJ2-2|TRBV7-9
CASSLGRDPRGELFF
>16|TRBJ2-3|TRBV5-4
CASSSRLAGGRDTQYF
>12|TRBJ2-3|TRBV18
CASSRQGDTQYF
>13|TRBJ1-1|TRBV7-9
CASSLDMNTEAFF
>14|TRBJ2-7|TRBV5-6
CASSLAGGSYEQYF
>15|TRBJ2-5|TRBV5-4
CASSLPLSGQETQYF
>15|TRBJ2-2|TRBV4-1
CASHGRGTNTGELFF
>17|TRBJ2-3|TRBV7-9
CASSSRFLAGGTDTQYF
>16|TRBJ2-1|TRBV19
CASHTGTGSSYNEQFF
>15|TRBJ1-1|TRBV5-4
CASSSRREVNTEAFF
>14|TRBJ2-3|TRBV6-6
CAPPSGESTDTQYF
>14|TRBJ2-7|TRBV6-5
CASSNRHRGYEQYF
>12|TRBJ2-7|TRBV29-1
CSVARETYEQYF
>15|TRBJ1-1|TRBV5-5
CASSLEGQVASEAFF
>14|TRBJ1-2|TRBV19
CASSIGQGVYGYTF
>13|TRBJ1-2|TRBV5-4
CASSLQGLIGYTF
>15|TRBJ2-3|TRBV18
CASSPTASSTDTQYF
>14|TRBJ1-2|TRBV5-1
CASSLRQGGYGYTF
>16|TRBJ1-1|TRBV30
CAWRRYSQSLNTEAFF
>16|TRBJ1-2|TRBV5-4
CASSLARTGDNYGYTF
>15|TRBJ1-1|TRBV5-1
CASSLEFEAGTEAFF
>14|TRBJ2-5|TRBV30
CAWSEYSLGETQYF
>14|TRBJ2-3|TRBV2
CASKEDRYTDTQYF
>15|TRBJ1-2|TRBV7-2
CASSRRTGGLNGYTF
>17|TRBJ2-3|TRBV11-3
CASSRTSGGAVPDTQYF
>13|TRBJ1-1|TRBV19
CASRIQGAGEAFF
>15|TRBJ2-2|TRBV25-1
CASSEPVPNTGELFF
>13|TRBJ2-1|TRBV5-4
CASSLEQYNEQFF
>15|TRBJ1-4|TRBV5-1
CASSLGIPSNEKLFF
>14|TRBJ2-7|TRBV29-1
CSVEEGSPGYEQYF
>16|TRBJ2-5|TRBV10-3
CATKGLAGGPVETQYF